This T cell receptor beta chain was retrieved from a study of shared clonotypes between healthy human individuals. On the study more broadly: With ages of 18 to 49, the donors were two women and a few men. Per donor, CD8 memory used one plate, CD8 naive used two, CD4 memory used three and CD4 naive used three.

This CDR3 region has 16 residues. Germline CDR1 MNHEY, CDR2 SMNVEV (reference sequence). V was clipped by 3 bases and J by 2 bases, with 16 bases between them. Study results and caveats: In this cohort, only blood was sampled, and tissue repertoires likely differ.

Donors included only healthy HIV-negative adults lacking recent acute infections or vaccinations. About this clone: What it binds is not known.

Clones were sequenced by immunoSEQ multiplex PCR, and TCRdb holds only the in-frame ones, with some missing. The sample lists some 2,100,000 clones; approximately 95% were seen once. The chain combines TRBV27 with TRBJ1-2; the D gene is possibly TRBD1 (5 bases). The receptor was derived from a man younger than 35 in good health. Source material: naive CD4+ T cells sorted from blood. Described subset: CD45RA+ positively selected. CDR3 amino acids: CASSLGGTAGNYGYTF. The CDR3, as DNA: TGTGCCAGCAGTTTGGGGGGGACGGCGGGAAACTATGGCTACACCTTC.